Listed here is a single T cell receptor (beta chain). The record originates from a study of CD8 T cells in Susac syndrome. The CDR3 is made up of 16 amino acids. Germline V gives CDR1 MDHEN, CDR2 SYDVKM. V lost 5 bases and J 1 base, leaving 16 bases between the germline ends. Reverse transcription of roughly 0.5 to 1 ug RNA was carried out with random hexamers. TCRdb ran MiXCR on the immunoSEQ multiplex PCR reads and lists one entry per CDR3 protein. The sample holds about 140,000 distinct CDR3 sequences; roughly 94% are singletons and the top ten take over 0.25%. From blood CD8+ and CD4+ T cells, the TCR beta chain was sequenced.

The sequence was obtained from a human donor in good health. Sample: CD8+ T cells from PBMCs. The chain has TRBV28 and TRBJ2-3; D possibly corresponds to TRBD2 (7 bases). The CDR3, as DNA: TGTGCCAGCAGTCTCTGGGGGGGACAACGCACAGATACGCAGTATTTT. This translates into CASSLWGGQRTDTQYF.